The 14 T cell receptor beta chains below were found in one sample sequenced in a study of OX40 agonist ivuxolimab in advanced cancers. TCRdb's copy holds only in-frame clones and misses some; the assay was immunoSEQ multiplex PCR. The sample lists 63,000 or so clones, 85% to 90% seen once, with approximately 2.3% in the top ten. Material: CD4+ or CD8+ T cells sorted from blood, obtained in a trial of the OX40 agonist ivuxolimab. The receptor set was obtained from an adult with an advanced solid tumor such as melanoma, head and neck, liver or kidney cancer.

The chain is built from TRBV4-1 and TRBJ1-5, with TRBD1 as a possible D gene (6 bases). In germline, CDR1 is MGHRA, CDR2 YSYEKL. V shed 1 base and J shed 1 base, with 11 bases lying between them. The CDR3 contains 16 residues. The CDR3 loop is CASSQVGGTSNQPQHF. The CDR3 nucleotides are TGCGCCAGCAGCCAAGTAGGGGGGACGAGCAATCAGCCCCAGCATTTT.

This CDR3 reads CATSRGLSSYEQYF. The CDR3, as DNA: TGTGCCACCAGCAGGGGACTGAGCTCCTACGAGCAGTACTTC. The genes are TRBV15 and TRBJ2-7, with D maybe TRBD2 (6 bases). V lost 3 bases, J lost 0 bases, and 9 bases lay in between. Per germline, CDR1 LNHNV and CDR2 YYDKDF (reference sequence). There are 14 residues in the CDR3.

The V call is TRBV30, the J call TRBJ2-7; 10 nucleotides line up with TRBD1. The CDR3 covers 16 residues. Germline values: CDR1 GTSNPN, CDR2 SVGIG (reference sequence). J lost 6 bases, V lost 5 bases, and 16 bases had no gene match. For the CDR3, the DNA is TGTGCCTGGGCCCCCTGGTCCGGGACAGGGGATTCCGAGCAGTACTTC. Protein sequence: CAWAPWSGTGDSEQYF.

This rearrangement joins TRBV6-1 to TRBJ1-2; D is undetermined. Germline CDR1 and CDR2: MNHNS and SASEGT. Trimming pared 1 base from V and 7 bases from J, leaving 10 bases between. The CDR3 runs 13 residues. The CDR3, as DNA: TGTGCCAGCAGTGAAGTGTGGGGAGCTGGCTACACCTTC. Its translation: CASSEVWGAGYTF.

The CDR3 nucleotides are TGTGCCAGCAGGGAACTAGCGGCCTACGAGCAGTACTTC. Residues: CASRELAAYEQYF. V and J are TRBV28 and TRBJ2-7; the match to TRBD2 covers 8 bases. CDR3 length: 13 residues. The V gene's germline CDR1 is MDHEN and CDR2 SYDVKM. With 6 bases clipped from V and 2 bases from J, the junction kept 3 bases outside the gene matches.

The chain uses TRBV11-1 and TRBJ2-7; 7 positions match TRBD1. In germline, CDR1 is SGHAT, CDR2 FQDESV (reference sequence). CDR3 length equals 15 residues. The V and J ends lost 5 bases and 1 base, in that order; junction bases with no gene match: 8. In DNA, the CDR3 is TGTGCCAGCAGCACCGGGACAGTGTTTTCCTACGAGCAGTACTTC. This encodes CASSTGTVFSYEQYF.

The chain links TRBV5-8 to TRBJ2-3; D not resolved. Germline CDR1 is SGHTS and CDR2 is YDEGEE. The CDR3 is 16 residues long. V was cut by 0 bases and J by 1 base, with 12 bases left in between. CDR3 sequence reads: CASSLGNSGGTDTQYF. The CDR3 nucleotides are TGTGCCAGCAGCTTGGGAAATTCGGGCGGCACAGATACGCAGTATTTT.

The rearrangement links TRBV4-1 to TRBJ1-2; 8 bases line up with TRBD1. Germline assignment: CDR1 MGHRA and CDR2 YSYEKL. This CDR3 comprises 13 residues. J gave up 6 bases and V 1 base, and 1 base lay outside the gene matches. For the CDR3, the DNA is TGCGCCAGCAGCCAAGGGACAGGGAATGGCTACACCTTC. Its protein product is CASSQGTGNGYTF.

This clone was recorded many times. The chain recombines TRBV5-1 with TRBJ2-2; a possible D gene is TRBD1 (6 bases). The germline V gene encodes CDR1 SGHRS and CDR2 YFSETQ. V dropped 4 bases and J dropped 1 base, with 11 bases sitting between them. CDR3 length: 15 residues. The DNA of the CDR3 is TGCGCCAGCAGCCTCCGGGACAAGAACACCGGGGAGCTGTTTTTT. Translating it yields CASSLRDKNTGELFF.

The chain carries TRBV7-2 and TRBJ2-3; perhaps TRBD2 as D (6 bases). Germline lookup yields CDR1 SGHTA and CDR2 FQGNSA. Trimming left V 8 bases short and J 0 bases short, with 12 bases between. The length of the CDR3 is 14 residues. CDR3 residues: CASSPGLSTDTQYF. The CDR3 bases are TGTGCCAGCTCCCCGGGACTCAGCACAGATACGCAGTATTTT. The full variable domain, completed using reference TRBV7-2 and TRBJ2-3, is GAGVSQSPSNKVTEKGKDVELRCDPISGHTALYWYRQSLGQGLEFLIYFQGNSAPDKSGLPSDRFSAERTGGSVSTLTIQRTQQEDSAVYLCASSPGLSTDTQYFGPGTRLTVL.

The V and J genes are TRBV30 and TRBJ1-3; the match to TRBD1 covers 8 bases. Germline V gene data show CDR1 as GTSNPN and CDR2 as SVGIG (reference sequence). The CDR3 loop spans 14 amino acids. The J segment lost 2 bases and the V segment lost 8 bases, leaving 8 bases of the junction unmatched. This CDR3 reads CARTDRGAGNTIYF. For the CDR3, the DNA is TGTGCCAGGACCGACAGGGGCGCTGGAAACACCATATATTTT.

V is TRBV7-3 and J is TRBJ2-7; D is uncertain. This CDR3 is built from 13 residues. Trimming removed 2 bases from V and 5 bases from J, with 10 bases in between. Germline V CDR1 and CDR2: SGHTA, FQGTGA. The DNA of the CDR3 is TGTGCCAGCAGCTTAGACGGAACGAACGAGCAGTACTTC. Translated: CASSLDGTNEQYF. Drawing the rest from reference TRBV7-3 and TRBJ2-7, the complete variable domain is GAGVSQTPSNKVTEKGKYVELRCDPISGHTALYWYRQSLGQGPEFLIYFQGTGAADDSGLPNDRFFAVRPEGSVSTLKIQRTERGDSAVYLCASSLDGTNEQYFGPGTRLTVT.

Only one count was recorded for this clone. V usage is TRBV5-6 and J usage is TRBJ2-1, with TRBD2 matching 10 bases. Germline V gene sequence: CDR1 SGHDT, CDR2 YYEEEE. Trimming took 3 bases from V and 2 from J; bases not matched to a gene: 2. The CDR3 has 15 amino acids. The CDR3, as DNA: TGTGCCAGCAGCTCCCTAGCGGGGGCCTACAATGAGCAGTTCTTC. This translates into CASSSLAGAYNEQFF.

The chain combines TRBV15 with TRBJ2-1; the match to TRBD2 covers 11 bases. The germline gives CDR1 LNHNV, CDR2 YYDKDF (reference sequence). V was pared by 0 bases and J by 2 bases, with 3 bases of the junction left unmatched. The CDR3 extends over 17 amino acids. The CDR3 nucleotides read TGTGCCACCAGCAGAGATCTTAGCGGGAGGGCCTACAATGAGCAGTTCTTC. This translates into CATSRDLSGRAYNEQFF.